The subject of this entry is one TCR beta chain. Its specificity is unknown. This entry belongs to a study of T cell responses to AZD1222 COVID-19 vaccine. Findings of the study overall: Females made up more of the donors, who were largely white British, and clonal diversity may have come out too low. At study baseline, merely six AZD1222 recipients were seropositive.

Profiled with immunoSEQ multiplex PCR; TCRdb holds only in-frame clones, not every one. The sample includes about 100,000 clones, just over 90% seen only once; the top ten take roughly 8%. Looked up from germline, CDR1 is KGHDR and CDR2 is SFDVKD. Trimming left V 4 bases short and J 5 bases short, with 10 bases between. The CDR3 spans 13 residues. The gene calls are TRBV24-1 and TRBJ1-1; D is undetermined. The TCR originated in an adult who received the AZD1222 COVID-19 vaccine. Sequences were derived from peripheral blood, sampled 28 days after the second AZD1222 dose. The CDR3 spells CATSESMGTEAFF. As DNA, the CDR3 is TGTGCCACCAGTGAGAGTATGGGGACTGAAGCTTTCTTT.